The 24 T cell receptor beta chains below come from one sample, sequenced in a study of cytomegalovirus exposure and HLA in healthy donors. This table comes from immunoSEQ multiplex PCR, and its TCRdb copy is limited to in-frame clones, with some not included. The sample records 55,000 to 80,000 clones, 85% to 95% being singletons. Source material: PBMCs. The receptors derive from a woman under 30 in good health and CMV-seropositive.

The table lists this clone with a count of one. The V gene is TRBV27, the J gene TRBJ2-1, with 7 bases identical to TRBD2. V lost 3 bases to trimming and J lost 8 bases; unmatched junction nucleotides: 7. The CDR3 is made up of 14 amino acids. Per the germline V gene, CDR1 is MNHEY and CDR2 is SMNVEV (reference sequence). CDR3 sequence: CASSLVGGLYEQFF. The CDR3 nucleotides are TGTGCCAGCAGTTTGGTGGGAGGGCTCTATGAGCAGTTCTTC.

V usage is TRBV7-6 and J usage is TRBJ2-1; 9 bases are a match to TRBD1. Trimming at V came to 3 bases and at J to 4 bases, leaving 10 bases not matched to a gene. CDR1 SGHVS and CDR2 FNYEAQ come from the germline V gene. There are 17 residues in the CDR3. For the CDR3, the DNA is TGTGCCAGCAGCTTCGGCCTATCACAGGGGGCGTACAATGAGCAGTTCTTC. Its protein is CASSFGLSQGAYNEQFF.

The chain employs TRBV4-3 and TRBJ1-6; 8 nucleotides match TRBD1. V lost 0 bases to trimming and J lost 3 bases; unmatched junction nucleotides: 16. This CDR3 region has 21 residues. Germline CDR1 is LGHNA and CDR2 is YSLEER. CDR3 bases: TGCGCCAGCAGCCAAGATCGAGGACAGGGTTTGGGCGGCTACTATAATTCACCCCTCCACTTT. Its translation: CASSQDRGQGLGGYYNSPLHF.

This sequence joins TRBV5-1 and TRBJ1-3, with TRBD1 as a possible D gene (5 bases). With 4 bases removed from V and 15 bases from J, the gap between germline ends came to 29 bases. CDR1 is SGHRS and CDR2 is YFSETQ in the germline V gene. CDR3 length equals 16 residues. CDR3 bases: TGCGCCAGCAGCCCCCACAACTCCGTTGAAGGGGTAGGAAGATATTTT. This sequence encodes CASSPHNSVEGVGRYF.

The rearrangement joins TRBV11-2 to TRBJ2-7; no firm D call. Germline values: CDR1 SGHAT, CDR2 FQNNGV. This CDR3 comprises 12 residues. Trimming pared 5 bases from V and 6 bases from J, leaving 11 bases between. The CDR3 region is CASSPVLREQYF. CDR3 DNA sequence: TGTGCCAGCAGCCCGGTCCTACGCGAGCAGTACTTC.

V is TRBV4-3 and J is TRBJ2-7, with 9 bases lining up with TRBD1. V lost 2 bases to trimming and J lost 1 base; unmatched junction nucleotides: 3. This CDR3 comprises 15 residues. Germline CDR1 is LGHNA and CDR2 is YSLEER. The CDR3: CASSQMTGGSYEQYF. In nucleotides, the CDR3 is TGCGCCAGCAGCCAAATGACAGGGGGTTCCTACGAGCAGTACTTC.

The J gene is TRBJ1-2, the V gene TRBV6-1; D possibly corresponds to TRBD1 (5 bases). V was cut by 3 bases and J by 6 bases, with 11 bases left in between. Germline CDR1 MNHNS, CDR2 SASEGT. This CDR3 is 13 amino acids long. CDR3 protein: CASSDYRQNGYTF. Here the CDR3 DNA reads TGTGCCAGCAGTGACTATAGACAGAATGGCTACACCTTC.

V and J are TRBV7-2 and TRBJ2-2, with D perhaps matching TRBD1 (6 bases). This CDR3 has 14 amino acids. In germline, CDR1 is SGHTA, CDR2 FQGNSA. V gave up 5 bases and J gave up 2 bases, with 9 bases separating them. CDR3 nucleotides: TGTGCCAGCAGCAAAGGGGGAAACACCGGGGAGCTGTTTTTT. The encoded protein is CASSKGGNTGELFF.

This clone showed up just a few times. The chain joins TRBV5-1 to TRBJ2-5; a weak D match, TRBD2 (7 bases). The CDR3 loop spans 14 amino acids. The V gene's germline CDR1 is SGHRS and CDR2 YFSETQ. The V end lost 3 bases, the J end lost 4 bases, and 13 bases lay between the germline ends. This chain's CDR3 is CASSSTGRAETQYF. The CDR3 region has the DNA TGCGCCAGCAGCTCAACAGGGAGGGCAGAGACCCAGTACTTC.

This chain connects TRBV7-2 to TRBJ2-7, with 13 bases lining up with TRBD2. This CDR3 comprises 17 residues. Germline V lookup: CDR1 SGHTA, CDR2 FQGNSA. The J segment lost 2 bases and the V segment lost 0 bases, leaving 4 bases of the junction unmatched. DNA of the CDR3: TGTGCCAGCAGCTTAGCTGGACTAGCGGGAGACCCCTACGAGCAGTACTTC. As protein: CASSLAGLAGDPYEQYF.

The chain couples TRBV25-1 to TRBJ1-4; TRBD1 agrees at 9 bases. Germline lookup yields CDR1 MGHDK and CDR2 SYGVNS. The CDR3 extends over 14 amino acids. The ends lost 4 bases at V and 6 bases at J; junction bases unmatched: 3. In nucleotides, the CDR3 is TGTGCCAGCAGTGCATGGACAGGGGATGAAAAACTGTTTTTT. As protein: CASSAWTGDEKLFF.

This rearrangement joins TRBV5-6 to TRBJ2-3; TRBD2 aligns across 13 bases. The V gene's germline CDR1 is SGHDT and CDR2 YYEEEE. This CDR3 region has 15 residues. Trimming cost V 4 bases and J 6 bases; bases outside gene matches: 5. The CDR3 protein is CASSPLAGGLDTQYF. CDR3 in DNA: TGTGCCAGCAGCCCACTAGCGGGGGGGCTTGATACGCAGTATTTT.

The V gene is TRBV5-1, the J gene TRBJ1-3, with D uncertain. Between the trimmed V and J ends, which lost 0 bases and 4 bases, there was a span of 11 bases. Looked up from germline, CDR1 is SGHRS and CDR2 is YFSETQ. The length of the CDR3 is 15 residues. CDR3 DNA: TGCGCCAGCAGCTTGGAAGCGGGGTCGGGAAACACCATATATTTT. Its protein is CASSLEAGSGNTIYF.

On this clone: Compared with germline, one end of the junction differs, possibly owing to a read error. V and J are TRBV2 and TRBJ1-2, with a weak D call TRBD1 (6 bases). Germline lookup yields CDR1 SNHLY and CDR2 FYNNEI. The CDR3 covers 11 residues. CDR3 DNA: TGTGCCAGCTCTGGTGGGGGGGCTGAAGCCTTC. It codes for CASSGGGAEAF.

This chain uses TRBV15 with TRBJ2-2; TRBD1 might be the D (6 bases). The germline V and J ends were trimmed by 1 base and 5 bases, with 11 bases remaining between them. CDR1 and CDR2 from the germline V gene are LNHNV and YYDKDF (reference sequence). This CDR3 contains 15 residues. CDR3 nucleotides: TGTGCCACCAGCAGAGGGGTAGGGGGAACCGGGGAGCTGTTTTTT. Amino acid sequence: CATSRGVGGTGELFF. The whole variable domain, filled in from reference TRBV15 and TRBJ2-2, reads DAMVIQNPRYQVTQFGKPVTLSCSQTLNHNVMYWYQQKSSQAPKLLFHYYDKDFNNEADTPDNFQSRRPNTSFCFLDIRSPGLGDTAMYLCATSRGVGGTGELFFGEGSRLTVL.

This chain uses TRBV4-3 with TRBJ2-5, with 8 bases aligning to TRBD2. Germline loops: CDR1 LGHNA, CDR2 YSLEER. The V and J ends lost 5 bases and 5 bases, in that order; junction bases with no gene match: 10. The length of the CDR3 is 15 residues. As DNA, the CDR3 is TGCGCCAGCAGCAACCGGGGGCAGCGGGGGGAGACCCAGTACTTC. Translating it yields CASSNRGQRGETQYF.

V and J are TRBV7-9 and TRBJ1-1, with D unclear. This CDR3 has 17 amino acids. Germline V gives CDR1 SEHNR, CDR2 FQNEAQ (reference sequence). Trimming cost V 0 bases and J 1 base, with 15 bases left between them. The CDR3 sequence: CASSLAIVGRANTEAFF. In DNA form, the CDR3 reads TGTGCCAGCAGCTTAGCTATAGTCGGGCGGGCGAACACTGAAGCTTTCTTT.

V usage is TRBV27 and J usage is TRBJ1-2; D perhaps matches TRBD1 (6 bases). The V end lost 3 bases, the J end lost 7 bases, and 15 bases lay between the germline ends. Germline V gene sequence: CDR1 MNHEY, CDR2 SMNVEV (reference sequence). This CDR3 has 14 amino acids. The CDR3, as DNA: TGTGCCAGCAGTTTTCAGGCAGGGGCCGCTGGCTACACCTTC. It specifies CASSFQAGAAGYTF.

The chain combines TRBV28 with TRBJ1-2; D remains unclear. Germline V lookup: CDR1 MDHEN, CDR2 SYDVKM. The CDR3 consists of 14 residues. V lost 5 bases, J lost 4 bases, and 14 bases lay in between. The CDR3 DNA reads TGTGCCAGCAGTCCCAACCCAGGTATCTATGGCTACACCTTC. The encoded protein is CASSPNPGIYGYTF.

The chain recombines TRBV5-4 with TRBJ2-7; D possibly corresponds to TRBD2 (5 bases). CDR3 size: 14 residues. The germline V gene has CDR1 SGHNT and CDR2 YYREEE (reference sequence). Trimming left V 4 bases short and J 6 bases short, with 17 bases between. CDR3 coding DNA: TGTGCCAGCAGCCCGGGGTGGGCGAGTGGCGAGCAGTACTTC. Amino acids: CASSPGWASGEQYF.

The chain carries TRBV28 and TRBJ1-1, with D possibly TRBD1 on 5 matching bases. The CDR3 sequence is 12 residues long. V dropped 7 bases and J dropped 4 bases, with 10 bases sitting between them. In germline, CDR1 is MDHEN, CDR2 SYDVKM. The CDR3 is CASKLGGTEAFF. In DNA, the CDR3 is TGTGCCAGCAAGTTGGGGGGCACTGAAGCTTTCTTT.

The chain joins TRBV19 to TRBJ1-2, with 7 bases fitting TRBD1. The V gene end was trimmed by 1 base and the J gene end by 0 bases; junction bases not matched to a gene: 8. The CDR3 length is 17 residues. The germline V gene encodes CDR1 LNHDA and CDR2 SQIVND (reference sequence). In nucleotides, the CDR3 is TGTGCCAGTAGTATAGCCCCGGGACAGCAGCCTAACTATGGCTACACCTTC. Translated: CASSIAPGQQPNYGYTF.

The CDR3 region has the DNA TGTGCCAGCAGTGACCTAGCGGGGGGGATCAATGAGCAGTTCTTC. Its protein is CASSDLAGGINEQFF. V gene TRBV6-4 combines with J gene TRBJ2-1; TRBD2 agrees at 12 bases. The CDR3 runs 15 residues. CDR1 is MRHNA, CDR2 SNTAGT, per germline. V was pared by 2 bases and J by 6 bases, with 2 bases of the junction left unmatched.

The chain combines TRBV6-1 with TRBJ2-5; 7 bases agree with TRBD1. V dropped 6 bases and J dropped 2; count of bases not matched to a gene: 9. The germline V gene encodes CDR1 MNHNS and CDR2 SASEGT. The CDR3 has 15 amino acids. The CDR3 is CASSNDRVRQETQYF. CDR3 bases: TGTGCCAGCAGCAATGACAGGGTTCGGCAAGAGACCCAGTACTTC.